The entry below gives a single TCR beta chain sequence along with its context. In terms of age and location, participants ranged from roughly 18 to 90 years and lived in under 30 US areas. Deletions cut 2 bases from V and 4 bases from J, with 18 bases between. Germline V gene lookup returns CDR1 GTSNPN and CDR2 SVGIG (reference sequence). The CDR3 runs 16 residues. The sample belongs to a study of blood T cell repertoires in COVID-19. About the research overall: Collection of acute and convalescent COVID-19 samples took place in the United States, Italy and Spain. In each case, the material was cDNA or gDNA derived from T cells, B-cell-depleted T cells, or PBMCs.

Original methodology: Reference gene primer amplification gave estimated nucleated cell counts. Profiling relied on immunoSEQ multiplex PCR, and the TCRdb table lists in-frame clones only, not all of them. The V and J calls and clone size come from that table; D and trimming were worked out from the DNA. Of about 180,000 clones in the sample, 60% to 80% were seen once. What was sequenced was PBMCs or T cells enriched from blood (not recorded which). The TCR sequence derives from a woman aged 50 to 60 who had recovered from COVID-19. The V call is TRBV30, the J call TRBJ1-5; D is possibly TRBD1 (5 bases). CDR3 region: CAWSLTQGSPNQPQHF. In DNA, the CDR3 is TGTGCCTGGAGTCTAACCCAGGGAAGCCCAAATCAGCCCCAGCATTTT. The whole variable domain, remainder taken from reference TRBV30 and TRBJ1-5, is SQTIHQWPATLVQPVGSPLSLECTVEGTSNPNLYWYRQAAGRGLQLLFYSVGIGQISSEVPQNLSASRPQDRQFILSSKKLLLSDSGFYLCAWSLTQGSPNQPQHFGDGTRLSIL.